The sequence of this T cell receptor beta chain was determined in a study of blood T cell repertoires in COVID-19. Looked up from germline, CDR1 is SGHRS and CDR2 is YFSETQ. The V and J ends lost 1 base and 5 bases, in that order; junction bases with no gene match: 6. The CDR3 sequence is 15 residues long. TCRdb keeps only in-frame clones here, not all; method: immunoSEQ multiplex PCR. The repertoire includes about 170,000 clones, around 82% of them detected once, and approximately 7% sits in the top ten. The clonotype originates from a woman aged 40-49 years with COVID-19, enrolled during active disease. The sequenced sample consisted of peripheral blood. V usage is TRBV5-1 and J usage is TRBJ2-5, with 9 bases that match TRBD2. CDR3 DNA sequence: TGCGCCAGCAGCTTGACGCGGGGGGGCACGGAGACCCAGTACTTC. Amino acid sequence: CASSLTRGGTETQYF.